This T cell receptor beta chain appears in the sequencing data of a study of shared clonotypes between healthy human individuals. General observations from the study: Some naive CD4 clonotypes, roughly 4.8%, turned up in common across a handful of donors. Sequencing of the sorted subsets was shown by rarefaction to be incomplete despite large depth.

V was shortened by 1 base and J by 1 base, with 8 bases between the two germline ends. The CDR3 has 14 residues. Germline lookup yields CDR1 SGHRS and CDR2 YFSETQ. It was into CD45RA+ naive and CD45RA-negative memory subsets that the CD4+ cells were split. Note on this clone: Its antigen is unknown. Other DNA sequences in the same sample also yield this CDR3.

Researchers divided each subset's genomic DNA evenly across several immunoSEQ plates. Assay used: immunoSEQ multiplex PCR; TCRdb lists only in-frame clones, some missing. This sample yields over a million clones, of which approximately 72% are seen a single time; about 1.5% belongs to the top ten. The genes are TRBV5-1 and TRBJ2-5; perhaps TRBD1 as D (5 bases). Sequencing used memory CD4+ T cells sorted from blood. Subset noted: CD45RA-negative fraction. The origin of this receptor is a young man in good health. The CDR3, as DNA: TGCGCCAGCAGCTTGACAGGATCCCAAGAGACCCAGTACTTC. Translating it yields CASSLTGSQETQYF.